A selection of T cell receptor beta chains follows, all from one sample in a study of blood T cells in healthy people across ages. TCRdb reprocessed the 5' RACE reads via MiXCR and lists one record per CDR3 protein. The sample lists 1.5 million to 2 million distinct CDR3 sequences; about 35% were seen once. Sequenced material: blood. These receptors were obtained from a woman younger than 45 in good health. CDR3s include the opening cysteine and the closing phenylalanine or tryptophan. A D gene is named only where the DNA matches it firmly. Expanded clones are given a class, and other clones once, few, many or no size at all.

J	V	D	size	DNA	CDR3
TRBJ2-5	TRBV20-1	.	few	TGCAGTGCCCAGACTAGCCAAGAGACCCAGTACTTC	CSAQTSQETQYF
TRBJ2-1	TRBV12-3/TRBV12-4	TRBD2	.	TGTGCCAGCAGATTTGCGGTTGGTAGCGGGGGTGAGAGTGAGCAGTTCTTC	CASRFAVGSGGESEQFF
TRBJ1-4	TRBV3-1	.	many	TGTGCCAGCAGCCCTACCCAGGGGACCCTAGCAACTAATGAAAAACTGTTTTTT	CASSPTQGTLATNEKLFF
TRBJ2-7	TRBV20-1	.	.	TGCAGTGCTAGACCGTTTCGGGGCGCGAATGGGAACGAGCAGTACTTC	CSARPFRGANGNEQYF
TRBJ2-5	TRBV10-3	TRBD2	few	TGTGCCATCAGAACAACTAGCGGGGGGGAGACCCAGTACTTC	CAIRTTSGGETQYF
TRBJ2-7	TRBV5-1	TRBD1	.	TGCGCCAGCAGCCTGGGACAGTCTAGCTCCTACGAGCAGTACTTC	CASSLGQSSSYEQYF
TRBJ2-1	TRBV6-5	.	once	TGTGCCAGCCTCCCTAAGAGCCAAGCTAGTAATGGGCAGTTCTTC	CASLPKSQASNGQFF
TRBJ2-3	TRBV6-2/TRBV6-3	.	few	TGTGCCAGCAGCCACTTTAGCATAGGGACAGATACGCAGTATTTT	CASSHFSIGTDTQYF
TRBJ2-3	TRBV29-1	.	many	TGCAGCGTTAGTTGGGACCTGAGCACAGATACGCAGTATTTT	CSVSWDLSTDTQYF
TRBJ2-3	TRBV9	TRBD2	.	TGTGCCAGCAGCGGAGCGTTAGCGGGGTACACAGATACGCAGTATTTT	CASSGALAGYTDTQYF
TRBJ1-1	TRBV14	.	.	TGTGCCAGCAGCCAAGCCCAGGGGTATTTGAACACTGAAGCTTTCTTT	CASSQAQGYLNTEAFF
TRBJ2-5	TRBV2	.	.	TGTGCCAGCAGAGATCCAATCCCCTTGGAGGGCAAGGGGTGGGGGGAGACCCAGTACTTC	CASRDPIPLEGKGWGETQYF
TRBJ2-3	TRBV24-1	TRBD2	.	TGTGCCACCAGTGTAGCGGGAGACGGTACAGATACGCAGTATTTT	CATSVAGDGTDTQYF
TRBJ2-3	TRBV27	.	many	TGCGCCAGCAGCTTGGTCCGAGGCGGCACAGATACGCAGTATTTT	CASSLVRGGTDTQYF
TRBJ1-4	TRBV3-1	.	.	TGTGCCAGCAGCCAAGCGGGGGCTAATGAAAAACTGTTTTTT	CASSQAGANEKLFF
TRBJ2-7	TRBV27	.	few	TGTGCCAGCAGTTCCCTGGAGGGTTACGAGCAGTACTTC	CASSSLEGYEQYF
TRBJ2-7	TRBV10-3	.	.	TGTGCCATCAGACCCACCAGGGGCGAGCAGTACTTC	CAIRPTRGEQYF
TRBJ2-4	TRBV20-1	TRBD2	.	TGCAGTGCTCATAAGACTAGCGGGAGTAACATTCAGTACTTC	CSAHKTSGSNIQYF
TRBJ1-1	TRBV9	.	.	TGTGCCAGCAGCGAGGGTAGAGAGGGAATGAACACTGAAGCTTTCTTT	CASSEGREGMNTEAFF
TRBJ1-2	TRBV3-1	.	.	TGTGCCAGCAGCCAAGGTCTTTCGGGGGCCTATGGCTACACCTTC	CASSQGLSGAYGYTF
TRBJ2-5	TRBV9	.	many	TGTGCCAGCAGCCCTATCGGAGGGGGCGAGACCCAGTACTTC	CASSPIGGGETQYF
TRBJ2-7	TRBV9	.	few	TGTGCCAGCAGCGTAGTTGGGACGGGCGAGCAGTACTTC	CASSVVGTGEQYF
TRBJ1-2	TRBV6-1	TRBD1	few	TGTGCCAGCAAGGGACAGGGCCACTATGGCTACACCTTC	CASKGQGHYGYTF
TRBJ1-2	TRBV4-1	.	many	TGCGCCAGCAGCCAAGTGGGTAACTATGGCTACACCTTC	CASSQVGNYGYTF
TRBJ1-2	TRBV4-2	.	many	TGTGCCAGCAGCCAAGATATAGGGACCACAGGTCGTATCTATGGCTACACCTTC	CASSQDIGTTGRIYGYTF
TRBJ2-1	TRBV3-1	.	few	TGTGCCAGCAGCCAAGGCGGGATGCTCACAACCCGGGCTTCCAATGAGCAGTTCTTC	CASSQGGMLTTRASNEQFF
TRBJ2-7	TRBV6-1	.	few	TGTGCCAGCAGTGACGGGCTTGGGGATGATGAGCAGTACTTC	CASSDGLGDDEQYF
TRBJ2-3	TRBV3-1	.	.	TGTGCCAGCAGCCCCGTGGACTCCACAGATACGCAGTATTTT	CASSPVDSTDTQYF